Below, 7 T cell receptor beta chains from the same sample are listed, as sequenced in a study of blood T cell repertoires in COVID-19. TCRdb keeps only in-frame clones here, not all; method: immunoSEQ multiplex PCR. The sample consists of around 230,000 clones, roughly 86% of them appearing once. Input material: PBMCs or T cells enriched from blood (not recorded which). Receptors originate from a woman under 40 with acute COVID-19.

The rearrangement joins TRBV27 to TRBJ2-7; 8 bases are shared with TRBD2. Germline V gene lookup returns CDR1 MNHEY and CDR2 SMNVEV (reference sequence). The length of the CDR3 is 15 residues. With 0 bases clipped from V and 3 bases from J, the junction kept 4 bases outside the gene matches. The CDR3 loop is CASSLSGGAGYEQYF. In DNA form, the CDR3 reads TGTGCCAGCAGTTTATCCGGGGGGGCCGGCTACGAGCAGTACTTC.

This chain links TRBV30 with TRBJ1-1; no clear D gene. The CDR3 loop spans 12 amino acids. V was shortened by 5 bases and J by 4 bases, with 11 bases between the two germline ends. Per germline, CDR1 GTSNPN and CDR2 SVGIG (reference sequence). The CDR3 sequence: CAWGPELTEAFF. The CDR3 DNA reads TGTGCCTGGGGGCCGGAGCTCACTGAAGCTTTCTTT.

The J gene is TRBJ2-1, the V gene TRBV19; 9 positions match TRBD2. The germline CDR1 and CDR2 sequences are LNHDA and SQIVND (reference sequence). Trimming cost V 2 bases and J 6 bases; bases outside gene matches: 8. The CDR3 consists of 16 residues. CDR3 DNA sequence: TGTGCCAGTAGTATATTGGGCGGGGGGGCCTCCAATGAGCAGTTCTTC. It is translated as CASSILGGGASNEQFF.

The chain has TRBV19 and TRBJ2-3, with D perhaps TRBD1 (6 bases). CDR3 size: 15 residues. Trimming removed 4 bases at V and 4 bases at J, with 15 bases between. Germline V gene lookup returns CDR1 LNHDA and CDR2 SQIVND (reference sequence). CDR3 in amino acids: CASSTQGFSADTQYF. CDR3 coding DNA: TGTGCCAGTAGTACACAGGGATTTAGTGCAGATACGCAGTATTTT.

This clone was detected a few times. The CDR3 loop is CAWSGYGNTEAFF. The CDR3 DNA sequence: TGTGCCTGGAGTGGGTACGGGAACACTGAAGCTTTCTTT. The rearrangement joins TRBV30 to TRBJ1-1; D remains ambiguous. V was shortened by 1 base and J by 1 base, with 7 bases between the two germline ends. Germline V gives CDR1 GTSNPN, CDR2 SVGIG (reference sequence). The CDR3 is made up of 13 amino acids. Filled out from reference TRBV30 and TRBJ1-1, the complete variable domain reads SQTIHQWPATLVQPVGSPLSLECTVEGTSNPNLYWYRQAAGRGLQLLFYSVGIGQISSEVPQNLSASRPQDRQFILSSKKLLLSDSGFYLCAWSGYGNTEAFFGQGTRLTVV.

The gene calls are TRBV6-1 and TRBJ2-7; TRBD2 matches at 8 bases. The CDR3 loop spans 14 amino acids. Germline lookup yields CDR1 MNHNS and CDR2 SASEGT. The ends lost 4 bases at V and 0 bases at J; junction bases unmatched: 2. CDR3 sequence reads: CASSVAGSSYEQYF. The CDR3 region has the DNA TGTGCCAGCAGTGTAGCGGGGAGCTCCTACGAGCAGTACTTC.

The CDR3 nucleotides read TGTGCCAGCAGCTTGGGGACGGGGTCCGAGCAGTACTTC. This gives the protein CASSLGTGSEQYF. The chain carries TRBV5-6 and TRBJ2-7; possibly TRBD2 for D (5 bases). V lost 0 bases, J lost 6 bases, and 10 bases lay in between. This CDR3 is built from 13 residues. Germline V gene data show CDR1 as SGHDT and CDR2 as YYEEEE.